Here is one TCR beta chain with its context. Its antigen remains unknown. Clones were read by immunoSEQ multiplex PCR, and TCRdb kept only the in-frame ones, dropping some. The sample includes some 160,000 clones, roughly 86% seen only once; the top ten take around 5.9%. This sample was included in a study of T cell responses to AZD1222 COVID-19 vaccine. Study details: Recipients boosted at about 4 weeks or about 12 weeks are pooled. Findings of the study overall: Vaccine-associated CD4 TCRs spanned spike, dominant at 160-218 and 743-854.

Trimming removed 4 bases from V and 7 bases from J, with 8 bases in between. This CDR3 has 11 amino acids. Germline lookup yields CDR1 SGDLS and CDR2 YYNGEE. Specimen: peripheral blood, collected on day 0 of AZD1222 vaccination. The V and J genes are TRBV9 and TRBJ1-1; D is unclear. The sequence was collected from an adult in good health. CDR3 nucleotides: TGTGCCAGCAGCCCGGCAGGTGAAGCTTTCTTT. Its protein is CASSPAGEAFF.